The 6 T cell receptor beta chains below come from one sample, sequenced in a study of blood T cell repertoires in COVID-19. Assay used: immunoSEQ multiplex PCR; TCRdb lists only in-frame clones, some missing. Of 80,000 or so clones in the sample, roughly 87% were seen once. The sample was peripheral blood. The receptors shown here come from a man in his forties or fifties with acute or convalescent COVID-19.

This chain uses TRBV3-1 (or the pseudogene TRBV3-2) with TRBJ1-5, with D uncertain. This CDR3 is 16 amino acids long. Looked up from germline, CDR1 is LGHDT and CDR2 is YNNKEL (reference sequence). V was trimmed by 5 bases and J by 2 bases, leaving 16 bases between them. Here the CDR3 reads CASSGPGVTGNQPQHF. CDR3 nucleotides: TGTGCCAGCAGCGGTCCGGGTGTGACGGGCAATCAGCCCCAGCATTTT.

The chain is built from TRBV14 and TRBJ2-6, with 13 nucleotides matching TRBD2. There are 17 residues in the CDR3. The V segment lost 2 bases and the J segment 2 bases; nucleotides outside the gene matches: 0. Per the germline V gene, CDR1 is SGHDN and CDR2 is FVKESK. CDR3 in DNA: TGTGCCAGCAGCCAAACTAGCGGGGGGGCTGGGGCCAACGTCCTGACTTTC. Its translation: CASSQTSGGAGANVLTF.

The chain uses TRBV18 and TRBJ1-5; 9 positions match TRBD1. The V gene's germline CDR1 is KGHSH and CDR2 LQKENI. V trimming: 4 bases; J trimming: 7 bases; junction bases outside the gene matches: 8. This CDR3 contains 15 residues. CDR3 nucleotides: TGTGCCAGCTCACAAGGACAGGGGACGGGGCAGCCCCAGCATTTT. Its translation is CASSQGQGTGQPQHF.

The chain is built from TRBV11-2 and TRBJ1-6; the match to TRBD1 covers 7 bases. V shed 5 bases, J shed 8 bases, and the junction held 6 bases outside the gene matches. Germline-derived CDR1 and CDR2 are SGHAT and FQNNGV. This CDR3 contains 14 residues. The CDR3 DNA reads TGTGCCAGCAGCCGTGGGACAGTGGATTCACCCCTCCACTTT. This encodes CASSRGTVDSPLHF.

This clone was observed a single time. This chain links TRBV7-2 with TRBJ2-2; TRBD1 matches at 8 bases. Germline assignment: CDR1 SGHTA and CDR2 FQGNSA. Losses at the gene ends were 5 bases for V and 7 bases for J; bases not matched to a gene: 6. There are 14 residues in the CDR3. The DNA of the CDR3 is TGTGCCAGCAGCCCCCAAACAGGGGGCGGGGAGCTGTTTTTT. Amino acid sequence: CASSPQTGGGELFF.

The chain couples TRBV5-6 to TRBJ2-2; 8 bases align to TRBD1. The trim removed 0 bases at V and 4 bases at J, leaving 2 bases unmatched. The CDR3 runs 15 residues. Germline V gene lookup returns CDR1 SGHDT and CDR2 YYEEEE. The CDR3 nucleotides are TGTGCCAGCAGCTTGGCAGGGGGCGTCACCGGGGAGCTGTTTTTT. Protein sequence: CASSLAGGVTGELFF.